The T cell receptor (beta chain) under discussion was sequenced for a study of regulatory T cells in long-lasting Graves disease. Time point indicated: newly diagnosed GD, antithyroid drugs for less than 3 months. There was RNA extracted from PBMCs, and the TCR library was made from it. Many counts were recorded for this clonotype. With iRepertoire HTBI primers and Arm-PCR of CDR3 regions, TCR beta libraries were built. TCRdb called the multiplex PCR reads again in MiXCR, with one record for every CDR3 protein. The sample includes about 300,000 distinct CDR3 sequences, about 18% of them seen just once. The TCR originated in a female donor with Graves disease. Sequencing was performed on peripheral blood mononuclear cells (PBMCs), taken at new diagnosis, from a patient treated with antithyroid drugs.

The CDR3 region is CASSSPVVLGQETQYF. Here the CDR3 DNA reads TGTGCCAGCAGCTCGCCGGTTGTCTTAGGGCAAGAGACCCAGTACTTC. The V and J genes are TRBV11-2 and TRBJ2-5; no definite D call. V lost 4 bases to trimming and J lost 2 bases, with 17 bases between them. The CDR3 sequence is 16 residues long. CDR1 is SGHAT, CDR2 FQNNGV, per germline. The whole variable domain, filled in from reference TRBV11-2 and TRBJ2-5, reads EAGVAQSPRYKIIEKRQSVAFWCNPISGHATLYWYQQILGQGPKLLIQFQNNGVVDDSQLPKDRFSAERLKGVDSTLKIQPAKLEDSAVYLCASSSPVVLGQETQYFGPGTRLLVL.